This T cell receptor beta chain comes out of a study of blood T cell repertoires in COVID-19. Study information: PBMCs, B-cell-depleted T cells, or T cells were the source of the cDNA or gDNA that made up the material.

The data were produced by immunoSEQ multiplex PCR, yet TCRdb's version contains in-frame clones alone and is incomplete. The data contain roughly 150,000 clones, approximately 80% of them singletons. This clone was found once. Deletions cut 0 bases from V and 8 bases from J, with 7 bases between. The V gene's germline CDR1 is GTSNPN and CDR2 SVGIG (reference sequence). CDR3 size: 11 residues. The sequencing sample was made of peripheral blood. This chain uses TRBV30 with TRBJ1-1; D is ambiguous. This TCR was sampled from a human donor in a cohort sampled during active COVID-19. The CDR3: CAWSVLIEAFF. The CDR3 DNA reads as TGTGCCTGGAGTGTACTTATCGAAGCTTTCTTT.